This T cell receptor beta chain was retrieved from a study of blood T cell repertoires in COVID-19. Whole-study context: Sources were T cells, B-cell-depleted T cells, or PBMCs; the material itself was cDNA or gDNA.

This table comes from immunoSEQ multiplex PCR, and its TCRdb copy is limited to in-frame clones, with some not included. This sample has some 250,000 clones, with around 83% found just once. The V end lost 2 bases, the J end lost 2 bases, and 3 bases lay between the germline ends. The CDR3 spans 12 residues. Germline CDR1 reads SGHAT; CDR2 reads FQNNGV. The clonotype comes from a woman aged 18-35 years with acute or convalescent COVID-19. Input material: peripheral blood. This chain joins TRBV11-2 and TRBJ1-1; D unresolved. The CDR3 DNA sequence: TGTGCCAGCAGCTTACATAACACTGAAGCTTTCTTT. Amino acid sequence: CASSLHNTEAFF.